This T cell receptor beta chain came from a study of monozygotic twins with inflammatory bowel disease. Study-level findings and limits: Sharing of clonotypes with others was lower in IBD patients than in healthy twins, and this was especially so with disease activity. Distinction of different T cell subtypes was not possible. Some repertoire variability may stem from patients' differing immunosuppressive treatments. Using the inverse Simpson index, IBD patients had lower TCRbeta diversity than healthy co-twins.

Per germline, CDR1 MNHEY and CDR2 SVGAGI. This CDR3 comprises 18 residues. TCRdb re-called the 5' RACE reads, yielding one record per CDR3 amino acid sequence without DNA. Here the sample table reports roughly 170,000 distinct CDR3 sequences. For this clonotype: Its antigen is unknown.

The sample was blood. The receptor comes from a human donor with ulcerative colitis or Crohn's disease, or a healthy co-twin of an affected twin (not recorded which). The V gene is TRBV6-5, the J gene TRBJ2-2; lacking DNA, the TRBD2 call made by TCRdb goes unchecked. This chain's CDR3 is CASSYSGLAGGGTGELFF.